This record looks at one T cell receptor beta chain sequence and its context. Its antigen remains undetermined. Base-call qualities are not available, and no considerably larger clone is one nucleotide away. This record belongs to a study of T cell responses to AZD1222 COVID-19 vaccine (dated by TCRdb to the early 2020s). About the study as a whole: AZD1222 recipients whose second dose came at about 4 weeks and those whose second dose came at about 12 weeks were combined into one group, since spike-specific TCR depth and breadth did not differ between the two schedules. TCR sequencing covered roughly 230 trial participants: some 210 given two doses of AZD1222 and about 26 given two doses of MenACWY control vaccine. Trial participants were enrolled by age into 18-55, 56-69 and 70-plus year subgroups, with 148, 28 and 57 TCR-sequenced participants respectively.

Results the study describes overall, beyond this receptor: Conclusions about previously exposed vaccinees are limited, since just a handful of AZD1222 recipients were seropositive for SARS-CoV-2 at baseline. A significant rise in spike-specific TCR breadth and depth was observed after two AZD1222 doses relative to day 0 and relative to MenACWY recipients. In the small 56-69-year group, the increase in depth fell short of significance, most likely because of low power. Epitopes outside the regions mutated in the B.1.351 and B.1.1.7 variants were reportedly recognized by nearly half of the unique spike-specific TCRs. Participants were mostly white British and included more females than males, and it was suggested by the authors that clonal diversity may have been underestimated. The vaccine-associated CD4 TCRs covered the entire spike protein, and the dominant responses fell in regions 160-218 and 743-854. Because no day 14 peak-response samples were available, repertoires were characterized only after the peak T cell response.

The CDR3 regions of human TCRbeta chains were subjected to immunosequencing. The source study handled its data this way. TCRs in the repertoires were compared against a reference library of SARS-CoV-2-specific TCRs that had been generated with the MIRA antigen-specificity platform. Breadth meant the fraction of unique TCRs that were SARS-CoV-2-associated, whereas depth meant the fraction of total T cells that were SARS-CoV-2-associated. Using the MIRA data, every spike-specific TCR was mapped to the spike region that the TCR reacted to and assigned to either a CD4 or a CD8 class. Log10-transformed breadth and depth values were compared by one-way ANOVA with Sidak's multiple comparisons tests. TCRdb provides this immuneACCESS table in a form limited to in-frame rearrangements. Some clones are lacking; in checked studies, under half of them reflect an unresolved V gene, and why the rest are absent is not known. For V, J and clone size, that table is used; D and trimming come from the DNA. This sample lists about 130,000 clones; roughly 90% were detected once. Under 2% of the sample is in the top ten clones.

The CDR3, cysteine through phenylalanine, is 12 amino acids long. Just the 36-base CDR3 DNA is kept, in frame starting at base 1. V loses 2 bases, J loses 4 bases, and the germline ends lie 5 bases apart. The germline V gene sets CDR1 to MNHEY and CDR2 to SVGEGT. The time point tag for this specimen amounts to: baseline before first vaccination. Samples from vaccinated people were obtained from the UK trials COV001 and COV002, which included a single-blind randomized controlled phase 2/3 trial of AZD1222 (ChAdOx1 nCoV-19) in healthy adults. For TCRbeta chain sequencing, PBMC samples were collected from trial participants at day 0 and at day 28 after the second dose.

This specimen consisted of peripheral blood, obtained on day 0 of AZD1222 vaccination. This TCR was sampled from an adult in good health. The V and J genes are TRBV6-2 or TRBV6-3 and TRBJ1-1; no D segment can be confidently identified. The CDR3 region: CASSYRLTEAFF. DNA sequence: TGTGCCAGCAGTTACAGGCTCACTGAAGCTTTCTTT.